Below, 16 T cell receptor beta chains from the same sample are listed, as sequenced in a study of CD8+ T cells in alopecia areata. Extracted RNA was reverse transcribed into cDNA, the sequencing template. The table came from immunoSEQ multiplex PCR; TCRdb's copy has only in-frame clones and leaves some out. The sample holds approximately 300,000 clones, and no clone turns up only once. The pooled cutaneous lymph node cells were sorted using several markers (CD4, CD8alpha, NKG2D, NKG2ACE and others). The sample consisted of CD4+ T cells sorted from a lymph node. Receptor source: a C3H/HeJ mouse with alopecia areata. Strain haplotype (MHC): H2-k.

Details on this clone: The germline and genes are mouse ones. Coverage ceases 4 residues before the CDR3 finishes, and the germline J gene fills in the end. The same CDR3 arises from other DNA sequences in this sample as well. The rearrangement joins TRBV1 to TRBJ2-3; 8 nucleotides line up with TRBD1. In germline, CDR1 is NSQYPW, CDR2 LRSPGD (reference sequence). The V and J ends lost 4 bases and 0 bases, in that order; junction bases with no gene match: 3. The CDR3 is 15 residues long. The chain's CDR3 is CTCSVGQGSAETLYF. The part of the CDR3 DNA that was read is TGCACCTGCAGTGTTGGACAGGGAAGTGCAGAA.

Concerning this clone itself: Genes here carry mouse names. The read halts 4 residues ahead of the CDR3 end, with the missing end drawn from the germline J gene. In the same sample, other DNA sequences code for this CDR3. The rearrangement joins TRBV19 to TRBJ2-3, with 8 bases aligning to TRBD2. V lost 5 bases to trimming and J lost 0 bases; unmatched junction nucleotides: 2. The CDR3 consists of 14 residues. Germline V gene sequence: CDR1 FNHDT, CDR2 SITEND (reference sequence). Incomplete CDR3 DNA: TGTGCCAGCAGCCGACTGGGGAGTGCAGAA. It codes for CASSRLGSAE. In full, the CDR3 is CASSRLGSAETLYF.

In the case of this clone: This sequence may be a read error, since a much larger clone differs from it by one base. Gene and germline names: mouse. The sample contains more than one DNA sequence encoding this CDR3. The CDR3 sequence is CASSAGSQNTLYF. CDR3 DNA (partial): TGTGCCAGCAGTGCAGGGAGTCAAAAC. This chain uses TRBV13-3 with TRBJ2-4; possibly TRBD1 for D (5 bases). The sequence runs out 4 residues before the end of the CDR3; the remainder is reconstructed from the germline J gene. Germline V gene data show CDR1 as NNHDY and CDR2 as SYVADS. Trimming cost V 3 bases and J 0 bases, with 5 bases left between them. This CDR3 region has 13 residues.

For this clone: The germline and genes are mouse ones. The CDR3 end lies 4 residues beyond the end of the read and is filled in from the germline J gene. In the same sample, other DNA sequences code for this CDR3. The chain couples TRBV14 to TRBJ2-1; a weak D match, TRBD1 (7 bases). From germline, CDR1 is SGHDT and CDR2 FRDEAV. Trimming pared 1 base from V and 3 bases from J, leaving 8 bases between. CDR3 length: 14 residues. The CDR3 bases that were read are TGTGCCAGCAGTTTCCAGGGGGGCTATGCT. As protein: CASSFQGGYA. In full, the CDR3 reads CASSFQGGYAEQFF.

As for this clone: The genes and germline here are from mouse. The read stops 4 residues short of the end of the CDR3; the missing end is completed from the germline J gene. Other nucleotide sequences in the sample specify the same CDR3. The V gene is TRBV13-1, the J gene TRBJ2-3; tentative D call: TRBD2 (6 bases). The CDR3 contains 16 residues. V was clipped by 0 bases and J by 0 bases, with 11 bases between them. From germline, CDR1 is NSHNY and CDR2 SYGAGN. This CDR3 is CASSDAGWGSAETLYF. The part of the CDR3 DNA that was read is TGTGCCAGCAGTGATGCAGGCTGGGGTAGTGCAGAA.

A remark on this clone: Genes here carry mouse names. The read ends 4 residues early relative to the CDR3; the germline J gene fills the gap. This sample includes further DNA sequences coding for the same CDR3. The rearrangement uses TRBV13-1 and TRBJ2-2, with D possibly being TRBD1 (6 bases). Germline V gene data show CDR1 as NSHNY and CDR2 as SYGAGN. V lost 1 base to trimming and J lost 2 bases, with 9 bases between them. The CDR3 has 15 residues. CDR3 DNA, as far as it was read: TGTGCCAGCAGTGATCAGGGGCCGAACACCGGG. Residues: CASSDQGPNTG. The full-length CDR3 reads as CASSDQGPNTGQLYF.

As regards this clone: Germline and genes: mouse. The CDR3 end falls 4 residues outside the read, so it is completed with the germline J gene. The chain has TRBV1 and TRBJ1-2; 8 positions match TRBD1. The CDR3 length is 15 residues. V gave up 1 base and J gave up 2 bases; unmatched junction bases: 3. From germline, CDR1 is NSQYPW and CDR2 LRSPGD (reference sequence). CDR3 sequence reads: CTCSAGRGLNSDYTF. Partial CDR3 DNA: TGCACCTGCAGTGCAGGCAGGGGGCTTAACTCC.

For this clone: Gene names are the mouse ones. The observed sequence ends 4 residues before the CDR3 terminus, with the missing tail filled in from the germline J gene. The chain recombines TRBV13-1 with TRBJ2-7, with 9 bases aligning to TRBD1. CDR1 is NSHNY, CDR2 SYGAGN, per germline. The CDR3 runs to 16 residues. V dropped 2 bases and J dropped 3; count of bases not matched to a gene: 9. The CDR3 sequence is CASSEDVGTGFYEQYF. The sequenced part of the CDR3 DNA is TGTGCCAGCAGTGAGGATGTCGGGACAGGGTTCTAT.

Only a few counts were recorded for this clone. The genes and germline here are from mouse. The CDR3 extends 4 residues past the end of the read, so its final part is completed from the germline J gene. This chain uses TRBV19 with TRBJ2-7; 8 bases are a match to TRBD1. With 2 bases clipped from V and 2 bases from J, the junction kept 0 bases outside the gene matches. Germline V lookup: CDR1 FNHDT, CDR2 SITEND (reference sequence). The CDR3 extends over 13 amino acids. CDR3: CASSMDRAYEQYF. The covered CDR3 bases are TGTGCCAGCAGTATGGACAGGGCCTAT.

Details on this clone: Genes and germline are mouse. The read terminates 4 residues before the CDR3 end, so the remaining end is supplied by the germline J gene. The chain employs TRBV13-3 and TRBJ1-2, with D perhaps TRBD1 (5 bases). Trimming pared 4 bases from V and 3 bases from J, leaving 13 bases between. This CDR3 region has 14 residues. The germline gives CDR1 NNHDY, CDR2 SYVADS. CDR3 DNA (partial): TGTGCCAGCAGTAGGGCCAGGGAGTACTCC. Amino acids: CASSRAREYS. The CDR3, in full, reads CASSRAREYSDYTF.

In its sample, this clone was seen a few times. All gene names here are mouse names. The observed sequence ends 4 residues before the CDR3 terminus, with the missing tail filled in from the germline J gene. The genes are TRBV13-3 and TRBJ2-3, with 12 bases fitting TRBD1. The CDR3 is 16 amino acids. Germline loops: CDR1 NNHDY, CDR2 SYVADS. With V trimmed by 4 bases and J by 3 bases, 6 bases remained unmatched. The CDR3 is CASSPGTGGAAETLYF. The part of the CDR3 DNA that was read is TGTGCCAGCAGTCCCGGGACAGGGGGCGCGGCAGAA.

In the case of this clone: Mouse gene names apply. The read terminates 4 residues before the CDR3 end, so the remaining end is supplied by the germline J gene. This sample also contains other DNA sequences that code for the same CDR3. The chain links TRBV31 to TRBJ1-2; D not resolved. V lost 1 base and J lost 2, with 2 bases in between. Germline CDR1 and CDR2: GKSSPN and SITVG. This CDR3 contains 11 residues. CDR3 region: CAWSQNSDYTF. The part of the CDR3 DNA that was read is TGTGCCTGGAGTCAGAACTCC. Filled out from reference TRBV31 and TRBJ1-2, the complete variable domain reads AQTIHQWPVAEIKAVGSPLSLGCTIKGKSSPNLYWYWQATGGTLQQLFYSITVGQVESVVQLNLSASRPKDDQFILSTEKLLLSHSGFYLCAWSQNSDYTFGSGTRLLVI.

Worth noting for this clone: Any gene name here is a mouse gene name. The missing CDR3 end, 4 residues past where the read stops, is filled in from the germline J gene. This CDR3 is also generated by other DNA sequences in the sample. The chain employs TRBV19 and TRBJ1-2, with 7 positions matching TRBD1. CDR1 and CDR2 (germline): FNHDT, SITEND (reference sequence). V dropped 3 bases and J dropped 0; count of bases not matched to a gene: 2. This CDR3 spans 14 amino acids. The CDR3 spells CASSTGTANSDYTF. The CDR3 bases that were read are TGTGCCAGCAGTACTGGGACAGCAAACTCC.

Comments on this clone: The listed genes are named as in mouse. The read is 4 residues too short to cover the CDR3 end, so that end is filled in from the germline J gene. The J gene is TRBJ2-7, the V gene TRBV5; TRBD2 aligns across 9 bases. Germline loops: CDR1 LGHNA, CDR2 YNLKQL (reference sequence). The CDR3 has 14 residues. This chain's CDR3 is CASSQVGLGYEQYF. Partial CDR3 DNA: TGTGCCAGCAGCCAAGTGGGACTGGGTTAT.

In its sample, this clone was seen a few times. The gene names here belong to mouse. The sequenced part of the CDR3 DNA is TGTGCTAGCAGTAGAGGGGGACTGGGGGAC. Translated, it gives CASSRGGLGD. The full-length CDR3 reads as CASSRGGLGDTQYF. The chain carries TRBV17 and TRBJ2-5; TRBD2 agrees at 10 bases. The read ends 4 residues early relative to the CDR3; the germline J gene fills the gap. Germline V gene lookup returns CDR1 MNHDT and CDR2 YYDKIL. This CDR3 has 14 residues. Combining the CDR3 with reference TRBV17 and TRBJ2-5 gives the whole variable domain DTTVKQNPRYKLARVGKPVNLICSQTMNHDTMYWYQKKPNQAPKLLLFYYDKILNREADTFEKFQSSRPNNSFCSLYIGSAGLEYSAMYLCASSRGGLGDTQYFGPGTRLLVL.

On this clone itself: Mouse germline and gene names are used. The read falls 4 residues short of the CDR3 end, and the missing part is taken from the germline J gene. V is TRBV17 and J is TRBJ2-1, with 10 nucleotides matching TRBD2. Germline CDR1 reads MNHDT; CDR2 reads YYDKIL. V trimming: 0 bases; J trimming: 3 bases; junction bases outside the gene matches: 8. CDR3 size: 18 residues. Incomplete CDR3 DNA: TGTGCTAGCAGTAGAGACGTCTGGGGGGGCGCGAGCTATGCT. Amino acid sequence: CASSRDVWGGASYA. The full-length CDR3 reads as CASSRDVWGGASYAEQFF.